The rows below give T cell receptor beta chains drawn from one sample of a study of CD8 T cells in Susac syndrome. MiXCR, applied by TCRdb to the immunoSEQ multiplex PCR reads, yields one record per CDR3 protein. This table has 150,000 to 200,000 distinct CDR3 sequences, 80% to 95% appearing once. The sequenced sample was CD4+ T cells from PBMCs. These receptors were taken from a human donor in good health. Both conserved end residues are part of each CDR3. The order of the fields is CDR3 DNA, CDR3 protein, D gene, V gene, J gene, clone size. D genes are given only for firm matches. The size of a clone is reported for some rows only, either as once, few or many, or as a class for expanded clones.

CDR3nt: TGTGCCAGCTCACCGCTAGCGGGCACAGATACGCAGTATTTT
CDR3aa: CASSPLAGTDTQYF
d_gene: TRBD2
v_gene: TRBV18
j_gene: TRBJ2-3
abundance: NA

CDR3nt: TGCAGTTCTGTACGGGGACAGAGGGAGACCCAGTACTTC
CDR3aa: CSSVRGQRETQYF
d_gene: TRBD1
v_gene: TRBV20-1
j_gene: TRBJ2-5
abundance: NA

CDR3nt: TGCAGCGTTGAAGCCCTGACGGGGGGGCCGAATGAGCAGTTCTTC
CDR3aa: CSVEALTGGPNEQFF
d_gene: TRBD2
v_gene: TRBV29-1
j_gene: TRBJ2-1
abundance: NA

CDR3nt: TGTGCCAGCAGCGCCCGACCTTGGACAGGTCAGAGCACCGGGGAGCTGTTTTTT
CDR3aa: CASSARPWTGQSTGELFF
d_gene: TRBD1
v_gene: TRBV9
j_gene: TRBJ2-2
abundance: NA

CDR3nt: TGTGCCAGCACCACAGTAGATAGCAATCAGCCCCAGCATTTT
CDR3aa: CASTTVDSNQPQHF
d_gene: NA
v_gene: TRBV2
j_gene: TRBJ1-5
abundance: NA

CDR3nt: TGTGCCAGCAGTTACCCCCTTAGGGGTCGGCAAGGGAACACTGAAGCTTTCTTT
CDR3aa: CASSYPLRGRQGNTEAFF
d_gene: NA
v_gene: TRBV6-2/TRBV6-3
j_gene: TRBJ1-1
abundance: NA

CDR3nt: TGTGCCAGCAGCCAAGATGAGCGCAGCTACGAGCAGTACTTC
CDR3aa: CASSQDERSYEQYF
d_gene: NA
v_gene: TRBV4-2
j_gene: TRBJ2-7
abundance: NA

CDR3nt: TGTGCCAGCAGACTAGCGGGGGTAGATACGCAGTATTTT
CDR3aa: CASRLAGVDTQYF
d_gene: TRBD2
v_gene: TRBV12-3/TRBV12-4
j_gene: TRBJ2-3
abundance: NA

CDR3nt: TGCGCCAGCAGCCATGAAACCGGGACCTCCAGCGCCTACGAGCAGTACTTC
CDR3aa: CASSHETGTSSAYEQYF
d_gene: NA
v_gene: TRBV4-1
j_gene: TRBJ2-7
abundance: NA

CDR3nt: TGTGCCAGCAGTTTGCTGAGGGGGCCGGGAGATACGCAGTATTTT
CDR3aa: CASSLLRGPGDTQYF
d_gene: TRBD1
v_gene: TRBV7-3
j_gene: TRBJ2-3
abundance: NA

CDR3nt: TGTGCCAGCAGCTCTAGAGACAGGGGGGAAGAAAAACTGTTTTTT
CDR3aa: CASSSRDRGEEKLFF
d_gene: TRBD1
v_gene: TRBV5-4
j_gene: TRBJ1-4
abundance: NA

CDR3nt: TGTGCCAGTAGCACGGACCCTGGGGCCAACGTCCTGACTTTC
CDR3aa: CASSTDPGANVLTF
d_gene: NA
v_gene: TRBV19
j_gene: TRBJ2-6
abundance: NA

CDR3nt: TGTGCCAGCAGCCAAGCTTCGTCTGGTGCGGGGCAGTTCTTC
CDR3aa: CASSQASSGAGQFF
d_gene: NA
v_gene: TRBV3-1
j_gene: TRBJ2-1
abundance: NA

CDR3nt: TGTGCTAGCAGCTTGGGACTAGCGGGGGCCGGGGATGAGCAGTTCTTC
CDR3aa: CASSLGLAGAGDEQFF
d_gene: TRBD2
v_gene: TRBV7-7
j_gene: TRBJ2-1
abundance: NA

CDR3nt: TGCAGCGGACATGACGGCCGCAGGACCGGGGAGCTGTTTTTT
CDR3aa: CSGHDGRRTGELFF
d_gene: NA
v_gene: TRBV29-1
j_gene: TRBJ2-2
abundance: NA

CDR3nt: TGTGCCAGCAGCCTTCCAGCGGGGTATAGCAATCAGCCCCAGCATTTT
CDR3aa: CASSLPAGYSNQPQHF
d_gene: NA
v_gene: TRBV28
j_gene: TRBJ1-5
abundance: NA

CDR3nt: TGTGCCAGTAGTATAGGACAGGGGCCAAACATTCAGTACTTC
CDR3aa: CASSIGQGPNIQYF
d_gene: TRBD1
v_gene: TRBV19
j_gene: TRBJ2-4
abundance: NA

CDR3nt: TGTGCCAGCAGCCCGGCCAACGTCCTGACTTTC
CDR3aa: CASSPANVLTF
d_gene: NA
v_gene: TRBV7-9
j_gene: TRBJ2-6
abundance: NA

CDR3nt: TGTGCCAGCAGCTTAGACAGGGATTCGGACTATGGCTACACCTTC
CDR3aa: CASSLDRDSDYGYTF
d_gene: NA
v_gene: TRBV13
j_gene: TRBJ1-2
abundance: NA

CDR3nt: TGTGCCTCCAGGGGGGGGAACACCGGGGAGCTGTTTTTT
CDR3aa: CASRGGNTGELFF
d_gene: NA
v_gene: TRBV28
j_gene: TRBJ2-2
abundance: NA

CDR3nt: TGTGCCAGCAGCTTGGCCGGAAGACTAATTGGGACGCAGTATTTT
CDR3aa: CASSLAGRLIGTQYF
d_gene: NA
v_gene: TRBV5-4
j_gene: TRBJ2-3
abundance: NA

CDR3nt: TGTGCCAGCAGCGTAGGGGGCAGGGGGGGAAACACCATATATTTT
CDR3aa: CASSVGGRGGNTIYF
d_gene: TRBD1
v_gene: TRBV9
j_gene: TRBJ1-3
abundance: NA

CDR3nt: TGTGCCAGCATCCCCCTGGGACAGGGGGCCGGGGAGCAGTTCTTC
CDR3aa: CASIPLGQGAGEQFF
d_gene: TRBD1
v_gene: TRBV2
j_gene: TRBJ2-1
abundance: NA

CDR3nt: TGTGCCAGCAGCTCCGGGACTAGCGGGAACAATGAGCAGTTCTTC
CDR3aa: CASSSGTSGNNEQFF
d_gene: TRBD2
v_gene: TRBV5-4
j_gene: TRBJ2-1
abundance: NA

CDR3nt: TGTGCCAGCAGTCCATCGGGACACCGCACAGATACGCAGTATTTT
CDR3aa: CASSPSGHRTDTQYF
d_gene: NA
v_gene: TRBV7-2
j_gene: TRBJ2-3
abundance: NA

CDR3nt: TGTGCCACCAGTGATTTTGGCAGCCCGAGCTCCTACAATGAGCAGTTCTTC
CDR3aa: CATSDFGSPSSYNEQFF
d_gene: NA
v_gene: TRBV24-1
j_gene: TRBJ2-1
abundance: NA

CDR3nt: TGTGCCAGCAGTGGTCTCCGGGACCCCACAGATACGCAGTATTTT
CDR3aa: CASSGLRDPTDTQYF
d_gene: NA
v_gene: TRBV6-2/TRBV6-3
j_gene: TRBJ2-3
abundance: NA

CDR3nt: TGTGCCAGCAGCACCCAGTCCGGCACGCAGTATTTT
CDR3aa: CASSTQSGTQYF
d_gene: NA
v_gene: TRBV7-2
j_gene: TRBJ2-3
abundance: NA

CDR3nt: TGTGCCAGCAGCTTCGACATTACGACCTACGAGCAGTACTTC
CDR3aa: CASSFDITTYEQYF
d_gene: NA
v_gene: TRBV5-6
j_gene: TRBJ2-7
abundance: NA

CDR3nt: TGCGCCAGCAGCACGGGACTAGCGGGCCACACAGATACGCAGTATTTT
CDR3aa: CASSTGLAGHTDTQYF
d_gene: TRBD2
v_gene: TRBV5-1
j_gene: TRBJ2-3
abundance: NA

CDR3nt: TGTGCCAGCAGCCCGGATGGGTACACAGATACGCAGTATTTT
CDR3aa: CASSPDGYTDTQYF
d_gene: NA
v_gene: TRBV7-9
j_gene: TRBJ2-3
abundance: NA

CDR3nt: TGCGCCAGCAGCCAAGATATAGCTTCAACTAATGAAAAACTGTTTTTT
CDR3aa: CASSQDIASTNEKLFF
d_gene: NA
v_gene: TRBV4-1
j_gene: TRBJ1-4
abundance: once

CDR3nt: TGTGCCAGCAAGCGGGACCCCACAGAGACCCAGTACTTC
CDR3aa: CASKRDPTETQYF
d_gene: TRBD2
v_gene: TRBV6-6
j_gene: TRBJ2-5
abundance: NA

CDR3nt: TGTGCCAGCAGCCTACGAGGGGGCCCTAGCACAGATACGCAGTATTTT
CDR3aa: CASSLRGGPSTDTQYF
d_gene: TRBD1
v_gene: TRBV7-3
j_gene: TRBJ2-3
abundance: NA

CDR3nt: TGTGCCAGCAGTCGGTCACAGGGGAATGTGAATGAGCAGTTCTTC
CDR3aa: CASSRSQGNVNEQFF
d_gene: TRBD1
v_gene: TRBV7-9
j_gene: TRBJ2-1
abundance: NA

CDR3nt: TGCAGTGCTAGGGGCGGACAGGGGGCCTACAATGAGCAGTTCTTC
CDR3aa: CSARGGQGAYNEQFF
d_gene: TRBD1
v_gene: TRBV20-1
j_gene: TRBJ2-1
abundance: NA

CDR3nt: TGTGCCAGCAGCGGAGGGAATGAAAAACTGTTTTTT
CDR3aa: CASSGGNEKLFF
d_gene: NA
v_gene: TRBV7-9
j_gene: TRBJ1-4
abundance: NA

CDR3nt: TGCAGTGCTAGAGGAGGCTACCAAGAGACCCAGTACTTC
CDR3aa: CSARGGYQETQYF
d_gene: NA
v_gene: TRBV20-1
j_gene: TRBJ2-5
abundance: NA

CDR3nt: TGCAGTGCTTCCCCGGGACTAGCGGGGATTGAGCAGTTCTTC
CDR3aa: CSASPGLAGIEQFF
d_gene: TRBD2
v_gene: TRBV20-1
j_gene: TRBJ2-1
abundance: NA

CDR3nt: TGTGCCAGCAGCTCCCGCATCGAGACCCAGTACTTC
CDR3aa: CASSSRIETQYF
d_gene: NA
v_gene: TRBV5-4
j_gene: TRBJ2-5
abundance: NA

CDR3nt: TGTGCCAGCAGCGGAACTAGCGGGGAGACAGATACGCAGTATTTT
CDR3aa: CASSGTSGETDTQYF
d_gene: TRBD2
v_gene: TRBV9
j_gene: TRBJ2-3
abundance: NA

CDR3nt: TGTGCCAGCAGTCCCGACAGGACGAGACCGTACAATGAGCAGTTCTTC
CDR3aa: CASSPDRTRPYNEQFF
d_gene: NA
v_gene: TRBV6-6
j_gene: TRBJ2-1
abundance: NA

CDR3nt: TGTGCCAGCCCTGCAGATACCGATCAGCCCCAGCATTTT
CDR3aa: CASPADTDQPQHF
d_gene: NA
v_gene: TRBV7-9
j_gene: TRBJ1-5
abundance: NA

CDR3nt: TGTGCCAGCAGCACGAAGGGGAGAACAATCATGAACACTGAAGCTTTCTTT
CDR3aa: CASSTKGRTIMNTEAFF
d_gene: NA
v_gene: TRBV3-1
j_gene: TRBJ1-1
abundance: once

CDR3nt: TGCAGCGCCTTCACTATCACCGGGGAGCTGTTTTTT
CDR3aa: CSAFTITGELFF
d_gene: NA
v_gene: TRBV29-1
j_gene: TRBJ2-2
abundance: NA

CDR3nt: TGCGCCAGCAGCGAAATACAGGGTGGCGCGCAGTATTTT
CDR3aa: CASSEIQGGAQYF
d_gene: NA
v_gene: TRBV5-1
j_gene: TRBJ2-3
abundance: NA

CDR3nt: TGTGCCACCAGCAGAGATATGACTAGGGAGCAGTTCTTC
CDR3aa: CATSRDMTREQFF
d_gene: NA
v_gene: TRBV15
j_gene: TRBJ2-1
abundance: NA

CDR3nt: TGTGCCAGCAGCTTAGACGGGGTCCGCACAGATACGCAGTATTTT
CDR3aa: CASSLDGVRTDTQYF
d_gene: NA
v_gene: TRBV13
j_gene: TRBJ2-3
abundance: NA

CDR3nt: TGTGCCAGCAGTATTGGACAGGGTTTTGCCGGGGAGCTGTTTTTT
CDR3aa: CASSIGQGFAGELFF
d_gene: TRBD1
v_gene: TRBV12-3/TRBV12-4
j_gene: TRBJ2-2
abundance: NA

CDR3nt: TGTGCCAGCAGCCAAGGGGACGGACAGAGCACAGATACGCAGTATTTT
CDR3aa: CASSQGDGQSTDTQYF
d_gene: NA
v_gene: TRBV4-2
j_gene: TRBJ2-3
abundance: NA

CDR3nt: TGTGCCAGCAGTTTGCGGACCTTAAGCTACGAGCAGTACTTC
CDR3aa: CASSLRTLSYEQYF
d_gene: NA
v_gene: TRBV12-3/TRBV12-4
j_gene: TRBJ2-7
abundance: NA

CDR3nt: TGTGCCAGCACTTTGGGGGGGGCGTCCAATGAGCAGTTCTTC
CDR3aa: CASTLGGASNEQFF
d_gene: NA
v_gene: TRBV3-1
j_gene: TRBJ2-1
abundance: NA

CDR3nt: TGTGCCAGCAGCTCCGGGACAGGGCCCTATGGCTACACCTTC
CDR3aa: CASSSGTGPYGYTF
d_gene: TRBD1
v_gene: TRBV9
j_gene: TRBJ1-2
abundance: once

CDR3nt: TGTGCCAGCAGTTCCGGACTAGGAGGCAATGAGCAGTTCTTC
CDR3aa: CASSSGLGGNEQFF
d_gene: TRBD2
v_gene: TRBV6-2/TRBV6-3
j_gene: TRBJ2-1
abundance: NA

CDR3nt: TGCAGTGCTAATGGGGACCCTGTGGCTGAAGCTTTCTTT
CDR3aa: CSANGDPVAEAFF
d_gene: NA
v_gene: TRBV20-1
j_gene: TRBJ1-1
abundance: NA

CDR3nt: TGTGCCAGCAGTTTGGTTCAGGTTAATTCACCCCTCCACTTT
CDR3aa: CASSLVQVNSPLHF
d_gene: NA
v_gene: TRBV28
j_gene: TRBJ1-6
abundance: NA

CDR3nt: TGCGCCAGCAGCCCTCCACCGGGACCGAGCTCTGGGGCCAACGTCCTGACTTTC
CDR3aa: CASSPPPGPSSGANVLTF
d_gene: NA
v_gene: TRBV5-1
j_gene: TRBJ2-6
abundance: NA

CDR3nt: TGCGCCAGCAGCGTCGGGATGGCCAAAAACATTCAGTACTTC
CDR3aa: CASSVGMAKNIQYF
d_gene: NA
v_gene: TRBV5-1
j_gene: TRBJ2-4
abundance: NA

CDR3nt: TGTGCCAGCAGCTTAACTAGCGGGGGGGCTAGGCAGTTCTTC
CDR3aa: CASSLTSGGARQFF
d_gene: TRBD2
v_gene: TRBV7-3
j_gene: TRBJ2-1
abundance: once